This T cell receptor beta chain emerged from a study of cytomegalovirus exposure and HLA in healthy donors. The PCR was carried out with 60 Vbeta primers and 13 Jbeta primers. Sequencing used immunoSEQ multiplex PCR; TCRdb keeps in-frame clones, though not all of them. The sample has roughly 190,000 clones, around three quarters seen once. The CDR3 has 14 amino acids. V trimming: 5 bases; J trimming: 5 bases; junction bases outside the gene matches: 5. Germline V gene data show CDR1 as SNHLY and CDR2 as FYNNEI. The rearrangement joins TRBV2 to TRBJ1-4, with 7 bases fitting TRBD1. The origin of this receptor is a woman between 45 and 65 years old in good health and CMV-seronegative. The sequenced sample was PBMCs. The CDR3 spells CASSPGQNNEKLFF. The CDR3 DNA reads TGTGCCAGCAGTCCGGGACAGAACAATGAAAAACTGTTTTTT.